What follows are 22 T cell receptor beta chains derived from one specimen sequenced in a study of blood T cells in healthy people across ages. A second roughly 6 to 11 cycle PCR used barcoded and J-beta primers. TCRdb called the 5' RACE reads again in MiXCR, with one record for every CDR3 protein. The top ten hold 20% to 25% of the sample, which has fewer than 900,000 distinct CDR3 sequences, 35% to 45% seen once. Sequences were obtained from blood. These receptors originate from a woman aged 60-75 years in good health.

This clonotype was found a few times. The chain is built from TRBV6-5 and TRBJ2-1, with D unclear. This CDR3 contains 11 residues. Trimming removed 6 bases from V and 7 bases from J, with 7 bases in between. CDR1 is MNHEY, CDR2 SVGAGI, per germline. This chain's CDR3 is CASRGRNEQFF. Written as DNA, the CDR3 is TGTGCCAGCAGAGGTAGAAATGAGCAGTTCTTC.

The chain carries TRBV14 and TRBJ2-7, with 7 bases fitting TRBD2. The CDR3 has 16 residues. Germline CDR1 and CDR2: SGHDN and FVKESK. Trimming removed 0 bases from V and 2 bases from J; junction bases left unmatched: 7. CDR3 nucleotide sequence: TGTGCCAGCAGCCAAGACCGACTAGCTGGCACCTACGAGCAGTACTTC. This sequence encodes CASSQDRLAGTYEQYF. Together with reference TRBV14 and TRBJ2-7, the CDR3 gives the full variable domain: EAGVTQFPSHSVIEKGQTVTLRCDPISGHDNLYWYRRVMGKEIKFLLHFVKESKQDESGMPNNRFLAERTGGTYSTLKVQPAELEDSGVYFCASSQDRLAGTYEQYFGPGTRLTVT.

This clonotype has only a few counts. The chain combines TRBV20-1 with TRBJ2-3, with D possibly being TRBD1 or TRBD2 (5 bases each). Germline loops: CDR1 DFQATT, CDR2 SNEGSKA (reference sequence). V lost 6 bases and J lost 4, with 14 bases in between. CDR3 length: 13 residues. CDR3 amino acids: CSARDPRPDTQYF. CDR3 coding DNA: TGCAGTGCACGGGACCCCCGGCCAGATACGCAGTATTTT.

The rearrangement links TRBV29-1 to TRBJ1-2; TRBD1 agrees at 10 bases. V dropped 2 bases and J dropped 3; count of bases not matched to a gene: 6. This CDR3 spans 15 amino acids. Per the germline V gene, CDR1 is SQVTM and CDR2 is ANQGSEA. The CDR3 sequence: CSVENRDRGHYGYTF. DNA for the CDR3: TGCAGCGTTGAAAACCGGGACAGGGGACACTATGGCTACACCTTC.

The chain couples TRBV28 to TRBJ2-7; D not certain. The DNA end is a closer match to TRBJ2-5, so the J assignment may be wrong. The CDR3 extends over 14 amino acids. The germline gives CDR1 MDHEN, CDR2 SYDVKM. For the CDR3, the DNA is TGTGCCAGCAGCGTACTCGGTGAACAAGAGACCCAGTACTTC. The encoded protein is CASSVLGEQETQYF.

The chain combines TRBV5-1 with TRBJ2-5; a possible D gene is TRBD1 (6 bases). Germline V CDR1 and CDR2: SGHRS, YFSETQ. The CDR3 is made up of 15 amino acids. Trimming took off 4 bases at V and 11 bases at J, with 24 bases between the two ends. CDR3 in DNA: TGCGCCAGCAGCGACACACAGGGTCGCCGGGCTGAGCAGTACTTC. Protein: CASSDTQGRRAEQYF.

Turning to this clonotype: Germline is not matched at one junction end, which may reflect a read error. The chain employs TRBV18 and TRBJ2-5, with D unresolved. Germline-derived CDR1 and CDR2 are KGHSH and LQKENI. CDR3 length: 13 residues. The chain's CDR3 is CASAPPAQETQYF. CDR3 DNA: TGTGCCAGCGCACCACCGGCCCAAGAGACCCAGTACTTC.

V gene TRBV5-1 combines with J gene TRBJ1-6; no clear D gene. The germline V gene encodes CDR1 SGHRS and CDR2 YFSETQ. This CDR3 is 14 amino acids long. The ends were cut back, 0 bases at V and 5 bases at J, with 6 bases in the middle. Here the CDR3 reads CASSLEGNNSPLHF. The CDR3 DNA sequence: TGCGCCAGCAGCTTGGAGGGAAATAATTCACCCCTCCACTTT. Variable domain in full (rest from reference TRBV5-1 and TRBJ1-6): KAGVTQTPRYLIKTRGQQVTLSCSPISGHRSVSWYQQTPGQGLQFLFEYFSETQRNKGNFPGRFSGRQFSNSRSEMNVSTLELGDSALYLCASSLEGNNSPLHFGNGTRLTVT.

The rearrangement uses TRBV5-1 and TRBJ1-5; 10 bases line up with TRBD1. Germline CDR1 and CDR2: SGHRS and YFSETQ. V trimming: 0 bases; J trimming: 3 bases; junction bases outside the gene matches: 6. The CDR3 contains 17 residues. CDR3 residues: CASSLGGGQGNNQPQHF. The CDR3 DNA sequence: TGCGCCAGCAGCTTGGGGGGGGGACAGGGGAACAATCAGCCCCAGCATTTT.

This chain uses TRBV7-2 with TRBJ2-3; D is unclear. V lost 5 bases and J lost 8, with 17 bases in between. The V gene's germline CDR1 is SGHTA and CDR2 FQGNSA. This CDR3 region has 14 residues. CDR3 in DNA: TGTGCCAGCAGCCCGCTAGACCCGACTGGTACGCAGTATTTT. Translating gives CASSPLDPTGTQYF.

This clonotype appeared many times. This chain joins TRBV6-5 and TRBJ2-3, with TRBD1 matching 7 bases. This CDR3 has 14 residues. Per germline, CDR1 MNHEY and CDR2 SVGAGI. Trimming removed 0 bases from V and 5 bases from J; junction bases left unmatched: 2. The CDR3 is CASSYSRQGDTQYF. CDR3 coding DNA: TGTGCCAGCAGTTACTCTCGACAGGGAGATACGCAGTATTTT.

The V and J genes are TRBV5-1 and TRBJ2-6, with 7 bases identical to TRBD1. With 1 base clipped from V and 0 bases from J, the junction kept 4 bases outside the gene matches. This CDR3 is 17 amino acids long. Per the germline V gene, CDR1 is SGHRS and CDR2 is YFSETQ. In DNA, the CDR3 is TGCGCCAGCAGCTTGAGAGGGGGCCCCTCTGGGGCCAACGTCCTGACTTTC. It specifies CASSLRGGPSGANVLTF.

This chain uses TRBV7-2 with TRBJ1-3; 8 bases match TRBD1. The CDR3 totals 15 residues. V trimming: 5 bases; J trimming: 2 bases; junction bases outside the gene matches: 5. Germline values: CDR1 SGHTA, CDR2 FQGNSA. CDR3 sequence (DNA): TGTGCCAGCAGCGCTCAACAGGGGGCTGGAAACACCATATATTTT. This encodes CASSAQQGAGNTIYF. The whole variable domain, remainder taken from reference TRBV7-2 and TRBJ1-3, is GAGVSQSPSNKVTEKGKDVELRCDPISGHTALYWYRQSLGQGLEFLIYFQGNSAPDKSGLPSDRFSAERTGGSVSTLTIQRTQQEDSAVYLCASSAQQGAGNTIYFGEGSWLTVV.

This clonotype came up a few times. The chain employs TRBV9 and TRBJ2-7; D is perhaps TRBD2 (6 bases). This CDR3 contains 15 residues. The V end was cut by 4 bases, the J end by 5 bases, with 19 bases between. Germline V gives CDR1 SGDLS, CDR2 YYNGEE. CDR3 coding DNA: TGTGCCAGCAGCCCGCTAAACGGGGGAGTCGACGAGCAGTACTTC. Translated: CASSPLNGGVDEQYF.

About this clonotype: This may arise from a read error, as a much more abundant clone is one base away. The CDR3 loop reads CASSFPGGRSYNEQYF. CDR3 in DNA: TGTGCCAGCAGTTTCCCGGGGGGGAGGTCCTACAATGAGCAGTACTTC. The chain combines TRBV12-3 or TRBV12-4 with TRBJ2-1; TRBD2 aligns across 8 bases. The J call could be wrong; TRBJ2-7 is a better fit for the DNA end. The CDR3 sequence is 16 residues long.

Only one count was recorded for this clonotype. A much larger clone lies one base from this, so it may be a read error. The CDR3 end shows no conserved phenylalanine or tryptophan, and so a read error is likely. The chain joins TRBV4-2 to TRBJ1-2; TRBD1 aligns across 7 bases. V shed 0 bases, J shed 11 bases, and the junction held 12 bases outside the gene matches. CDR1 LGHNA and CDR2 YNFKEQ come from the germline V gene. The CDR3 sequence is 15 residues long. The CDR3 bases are TGTGCCAGCAGCCAAGACTCGTGGACAGGTCTCGTTTACACCTTG. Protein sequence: CASSQDSWTGLVYTL.

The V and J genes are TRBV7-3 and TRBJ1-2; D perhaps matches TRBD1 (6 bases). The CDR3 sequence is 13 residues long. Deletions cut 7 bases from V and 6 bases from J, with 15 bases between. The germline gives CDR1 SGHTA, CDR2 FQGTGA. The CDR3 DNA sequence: TGTGCCAGCAACACGGGAGGGGGGGATGGCTACACCTTC. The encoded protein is CASNTGGGDGYTF.

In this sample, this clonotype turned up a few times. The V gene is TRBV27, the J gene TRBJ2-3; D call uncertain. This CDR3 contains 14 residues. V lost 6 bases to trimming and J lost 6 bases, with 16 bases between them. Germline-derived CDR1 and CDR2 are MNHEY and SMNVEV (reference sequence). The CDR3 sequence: CASSLRAPRDTQYF. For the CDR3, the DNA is TGTGCCAGCAGCCTCCGGGCCCCCCGCGATACGCAGTATTTT.

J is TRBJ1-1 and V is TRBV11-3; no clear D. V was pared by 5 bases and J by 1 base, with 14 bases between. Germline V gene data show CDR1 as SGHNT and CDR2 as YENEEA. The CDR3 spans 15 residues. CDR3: CASSPSTVPNTEAFF. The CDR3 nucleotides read TGTGCCAGCAGCCCATCCACAGTCCCGAACACTGAAGCTTTCTTT.

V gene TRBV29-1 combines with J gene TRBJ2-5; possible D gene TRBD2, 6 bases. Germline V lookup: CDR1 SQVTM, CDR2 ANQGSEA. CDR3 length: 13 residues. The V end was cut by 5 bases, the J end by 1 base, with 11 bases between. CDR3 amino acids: CSVPGDSQETQYF. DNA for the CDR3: TGCAGCGTTCCGGGGGACTCCCAAGAGACCCAGTACTTC.

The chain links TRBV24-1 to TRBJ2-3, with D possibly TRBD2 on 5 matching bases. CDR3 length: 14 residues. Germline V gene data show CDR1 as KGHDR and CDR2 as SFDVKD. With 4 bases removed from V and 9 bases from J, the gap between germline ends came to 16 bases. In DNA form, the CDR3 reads TGTGCCACCAGTGACAGCGGTTCCTCGCAGACGCAGTATTTT. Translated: CATSDSGSSQTQYF.

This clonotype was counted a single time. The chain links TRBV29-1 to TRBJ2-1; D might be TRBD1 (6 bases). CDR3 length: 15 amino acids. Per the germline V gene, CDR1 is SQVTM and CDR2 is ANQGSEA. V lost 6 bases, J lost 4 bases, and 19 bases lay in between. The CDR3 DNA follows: TGCAGCGTCGCCGGGACATCTAGGGTATACAATGAGCAGTTCTTC. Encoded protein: CSVAGTSRVYNEQFF.